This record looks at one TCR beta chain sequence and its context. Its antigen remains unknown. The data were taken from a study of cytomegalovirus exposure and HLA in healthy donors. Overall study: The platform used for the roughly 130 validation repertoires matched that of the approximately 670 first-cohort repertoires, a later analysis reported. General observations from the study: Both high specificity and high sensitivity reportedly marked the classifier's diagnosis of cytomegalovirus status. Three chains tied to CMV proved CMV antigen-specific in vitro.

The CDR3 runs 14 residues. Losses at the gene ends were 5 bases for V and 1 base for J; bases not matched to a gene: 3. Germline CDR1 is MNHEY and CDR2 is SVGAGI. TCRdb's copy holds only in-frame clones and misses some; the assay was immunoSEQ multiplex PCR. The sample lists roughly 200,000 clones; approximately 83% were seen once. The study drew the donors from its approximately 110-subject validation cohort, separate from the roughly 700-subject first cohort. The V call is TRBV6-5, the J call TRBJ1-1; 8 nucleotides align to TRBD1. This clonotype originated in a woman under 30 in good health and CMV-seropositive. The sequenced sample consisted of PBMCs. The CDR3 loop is CASSQDRGNTEAFF. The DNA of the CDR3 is TGTGCCAGCAGTCAAGACAGGGGGAACACTGAAGCTTTCTTT.